These T cell receptor beta chains were read from a single sample in a study of T cell changes during pregnancy in multiple sclerosis. The assay was immunoSEQ multiplex PCR, and TCRdb's table has in-frame clones only and misses some. The table lists some 93,000 clones, about 92% of them singletons. The sequencing here drew on peripheral blood, taken after pregnancy. Receptor source: a female donor with multiple sclerosis, enrolled in a pregnancy study. Both conserved end residues are part of each CDR3. Fields, in order: J gene, V gene, D gene, clone size, CDR3 DNA, CDR3 protein. D genes are given only for firm matches. Not every row has a clone size; where given, it reads once, few, many or a size class.

>TRBJ2-5|TRBV7-2|TRBD2|once
TGTGCCAGCAGCTTAGTAGCGGGGGGGGCAAATAAAGAGACCCAGTACTTC
CASSLVAGGANKETQYF
>TRBJ2-5|TRBV11-3|TRBD1|NA
TGTGCCAGCACCGTTGACAGGGGGCAAGAGACCCAGTACTTC
CASTVDRGQETQYF
>TRBJ2-1|TRBV27|NA|NA
TGTGCCAGCATGGGCGGGACCCACAATGAGCAGTTCTTC
CASMGGTHNEQFF
>TRBJ1-1|TRBV29-1|TRBD1|once
TGCAGCAGCTTGACAGGGGGCTACACTGAAGCTTTCTTT
CSSLTGGYTEAFF
>TRBJ1-3|TRBV5-1|NA|NA
TGCGCCAGCAGCTTGGATTATATGGGGGCCTCTGGAAACACCATATATTTT
CASSLDYMGASGNTIYF
>TRBJ1-5|TRBV5-1|NA|NA
TGCGCCAGCAGCTTGGGACAGAGTAGCAATCAGCCCCAGCATTTT
CASSLGQSSNQPQHF
>TRBJ1-2|TRBV6-1|TRBD1|NA
TGTGCCAGCAGTGGACCCGGGACAGGGGTTAACTACACCTTC
CASSGPGTGVNYTF
>TRBJ1-2|TRBV5-1|TRBD1|NA
TGCGCCAGCAGCGATCGAGGGACAGGGGGCCATGGCTACACCTTC
CASSDRGTGGHGYTF
>TRBJ2-3|TRBV10-2|TRBD2|NA
TGCGCCAGCACCGGCGTGGGGCTAGCGGGGGGACAGAGGAGCACAGATACGCAGTATTTT
CASTGVGLAGGQRSTDTQYF
>TRBJ2-7|TRBV11-2|TRBD1|NA
TGTGCCAGCAGCCCTCCGGGACAGGGAAGCTACGAGCAGTACTTC
CASSPPGQGSYEQYF
>TRBJ2-5|TRBV19|NA|NA
TGTGCCAGTAGTATACAGGTGCAAGAGACCCAGTACTTC
CASSIQVQETQYF
>TRBJ1-1|TRBV4-1|TRBD1|NA
TGCGCCAGCAGCCACCCGCAGGGGGTGCCTAACACTGAAGCTTTCTTT
CASSHPQGVPNTEAFF
>TRBJ1-2|TRBV14|NA|NA
TGTGCCAGCAGCCAAGGCTGGGCCCGCTTTGTTAACTATGGCTACACCTTC
CASSQGWARFVNYGYTF
>TRBJ2-5|TRBV6-6|TRBD2|NA
TGTGCCAGCAGTTACTCGATATCGGGAGGTGAGACCCAGTACTTC
CASSYSISGGETQYF
>TRBJ2-7|TRBV7-9|TRBD1|NA
TGTGCCAGCAGCGCCCGGGACAGGATCTACGAGCAGTACTTC
CASSARDRIYEQYF
>TRBJ2-1|TRBV30|NA|NA
TGTGCCTGGAGTGTGGGTGGGGGCGGTAAAAATGAGCAGTTCTTC
CAWSVGGGGKNEQFF
>TRBJ2-1|TRBV5-1|TRBD2|once
TGCGCCAGCAGCTTGGCCGGGACTAGCGGGAATGAGCAGTTCTTC
CASSLAGTSGNEQFF
>TRBJ1-1|TRBV27|NA|NA
TGTGCCAGCTCCCGGGCGGGCGCTCAGAACACTGAAGCTTTCTTT
CASSRAGAQNTEAFF
>TRBJ1-5|TRBV30|NA|NA
TGTGCCTGGAGTCCAGGACAGCCCAATCAGCCCCAGCATTTT
CAWSPGQPNQPQHF
>TRBJ2-1|TRBV27|NA|NA
TGTGCCAGCAGTTTCTCGAGCGAGAGCTCCTACAATGAGCAGTTCTTC
CASSFSSESSYNEQFF
>TRBJ1-1|TRBV29-1|NA|NA
TGCAGCGTTGAAGTCCGCACTGAAGCTTTCTTT
CSVEVRTEAFF
>TRBJ2-3|TRBV7-9|NA|NA
TGTGCCAGCAGCTTAGTGTTAACTAACAAGGATACGCAGTATTTT
CASSLVLTNKDTQYF
>TRBJ2-7|TRBV30|NA|NA
TGTGCCTGGAACATAATTAGCACAGGGACGTTAGGCTACGAGCAGTACTTC
CAWNIISTGTLGYEQYF
>TRBJ2-5|TRBV5-1|TRBD1|NA
TGCGCCAGCAGCTCGGGACAGCCACAAGAGACCCAGTACTTC
CASSSGQPQETQYF
>TRBJ2-5|TRBV19|TRBD1|NA
TGTGCCAGTAGTATTAGCTGGGACAGCCAAGAGACCCAGTACTTC
CASSISWDSQETQYF
>TRBJ2-1|TRBV2|TRBD2|NA
TGTGCCAGCAGTGAAAAAACTAGCGGGTATAACAATGAGCAGTTCTTC
CASSEKTSGYNNEQFF
>TRBJ2-3|TRBV2|NA|NA
TGTGCCAGCTTCACCCAGAGGAGCACAGATACGCAGTATTTT
CASFTQRSTDTQYF
>TRBJ1-4|TRBV7-9|TRBD1|NA
TGTGCCAGCAGCCATCGACAGGGGTGGAATGAAAAACTGTTTTTT
CASSHRQGWNEKLFF
>TRBJ1-5|TRBV10-3|TRBD1|NA
TGTGCCATCAGTGAGGGACAGGGGCCCGGCAATCAGCCCCAGCATTTT
CAISEGQGPGNQPQHF
>TRBJ1-3|TRBV7-3|TRBD1|NA
TGTGCCAGCAGCATGGACAGGGACAACACCATATATTTT
CASSMDRDNTIYF
>TRBJ2-1|TRBV6-4|TRBD2|NA
TGTGCCAGCATCTGGTCCAGCGGGGTAAATGAGCAGTTCTTC
CASIWSSGVNEQFF
>TRBJ2-5|TRBV18|NA|NA
TGTGCCAGCCGGTCCCAAGAGACCCAGTACTTC
CASRSQETQYF
>TRBJ1-6|TRBV9|NA|NA
TGTGCCAGCAGCGTATTTGAGAATTCACCCCTCCACTTT
CASSVFENSPLHF
>TRBJ2-1|TRBV19|TRBD2|NA
TGTGCCAGTAGTCTTACTAGCGGGGGGTTTGGTGAGCAGTTCTTC
CASSLTSGGFGEQFF
>TRBJ2-5|TRBV5-4|TRBD2|NA
TGTGCCAGCAGCCACCCCACTAGCGGGGGGGGTCAAGAGACCCAGTACTTC
CASSHPTSGGGQETQYF
>TRBJ1-2|TRBV15|TRBD1|NA
TGTGCCACCAGCGGTTCCTTCACAGGGGGCGTAAGCTACACCTTC
CATSGSFTGGVSYTF
>TRBJ2-7|TRBV28|TRBD2|NA
TGTGCCAGCAGGCCCGGGACTAGATCTTCCGAGCAGTACTTC
CASRPGTRSSEQYF
>TRBJ1-3|TRBV10-1|TRBD1|NA
TGCGCCAGGAAGGTTAGGACAGGGACTTTTTTGTCTGGAAACACCATATATTTT
CARKVRTGTFLSGNTIYF
>TRBJ1-1|TRBV7-2|NA|NA
TGTGCCAGCAGCTTATGGGCAGGGCAGAAAGCTTTCTTT
CASSLWAGQKAFF
>TRBJ2-7|TRBV11-3|TRBD1|NA
TGTGCCAGCAGCCCGGGGGACAGGGGGTACGAGCAGTACTTC
CASSPGDRGYEQYF
>TRBJ1-2|TRBV6-5|TRBD1|NA
TGTGCCAGCAGTTATGACAGGGTGGATTATGGCTACACCTTC
CASSYDRVDYGYTF
>TRBJ1-2|TRBV5-1|NA|NA
TGCGCCAGCAGCTTGGAGGGCGGAGGGCTCTATGGCTACACCTTC
CASSLEGGGLYGYTF
>TRBJ2-7|TRBV7-8|NA|NA
TGTGCCAGCAGCTTAAGGGTGTTCGGGACAACTCGGCACGAGCAGTACTTC
CASSLRVFGTTRHEQYF
>TRBJ2-1|TRBV5-6|TRBD2|NA
TGTGCCAGCGGCTCCGGGAGGGGCAATGAGCAGTTCTTC
CASGSGRGNEQFF
>TRBJ2-7|TRBV19|TRBD2|NA
TGTGCCAGTACCGCCGCTAGCGGGGGTTACGAGCAGTACTTC
CASTAASGGYEQYF
>TRBJ1-1|TRBV9|NA|NA
TGTGCCAGCAGCGTAAGTCAGGGCGGCACTGAAGCTTTCTTT
CASSVSQGGTEAFF
>TRBJ1-1|TRBV19|TRBD1|NA
TGTGCCAGCAGTGGGACAGGGGGCCCCACTGAAGCTTTCTTT
CASSGTGGPTEAFF
>TRBJ2-7|TRBV7-9|NA|NA
TGTGCCAGCAGCACGCGGGACGGGACCTACGAGCAGTACTTC
CASSTRDGTYEQYF
>TRBJ2-3|TRBV7-2|TRBD2|NA
TGTGCCAGCAGCCGGACTAGCGGATACACAGATACGCAGTATTTT
CASSRTSGYTDTQYF